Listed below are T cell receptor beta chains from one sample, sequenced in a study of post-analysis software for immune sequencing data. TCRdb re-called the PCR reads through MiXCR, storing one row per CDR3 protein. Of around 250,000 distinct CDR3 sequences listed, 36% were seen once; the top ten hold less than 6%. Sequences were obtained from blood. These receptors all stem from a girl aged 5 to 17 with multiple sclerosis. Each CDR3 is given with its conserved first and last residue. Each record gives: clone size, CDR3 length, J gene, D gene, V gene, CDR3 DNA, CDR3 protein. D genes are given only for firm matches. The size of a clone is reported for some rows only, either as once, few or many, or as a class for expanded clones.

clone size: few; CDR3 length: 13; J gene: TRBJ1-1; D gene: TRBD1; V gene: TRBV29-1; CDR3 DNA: TGCAGCGGAAGGACAGGGATCAACACTGAAGCTTTCTTT; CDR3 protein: CSGRTGINTEAFF
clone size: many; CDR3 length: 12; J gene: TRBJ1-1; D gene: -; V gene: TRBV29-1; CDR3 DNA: TGCAGCGTTTCCCCAGGAGGCCCTGAAGCTTTCTTT; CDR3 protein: CSVSPGGPEAFF
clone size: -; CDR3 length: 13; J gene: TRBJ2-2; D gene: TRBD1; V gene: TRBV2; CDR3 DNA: TGTGCCAGCAGTGGGACAGGGGGCGAGGAGCTGTTTTTT; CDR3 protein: CASSGTGGEELFF
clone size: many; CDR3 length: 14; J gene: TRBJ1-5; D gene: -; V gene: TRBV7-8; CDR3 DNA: TGTGCCAGCAGCGTTGTCGATAGCAATCAGCCCCAGCATTTT; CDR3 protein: CASSVVDSNQPQHF
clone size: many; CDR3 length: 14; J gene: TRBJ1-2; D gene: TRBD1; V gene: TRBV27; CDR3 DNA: TGTGCCAGCAGCACAGGGGGCGTTGGCTATGGCTACACCTTC; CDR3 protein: CASSTGGVGYGYTF
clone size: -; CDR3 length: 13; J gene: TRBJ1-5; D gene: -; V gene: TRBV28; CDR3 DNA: TGTGCCAGCAAGCGACGCCTCAATCAGCCCCAGCATTTT; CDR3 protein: CASKRRLNQPQHF
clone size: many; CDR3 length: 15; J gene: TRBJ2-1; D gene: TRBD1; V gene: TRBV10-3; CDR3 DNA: TGTGCCATCAGCAAAGGGACAGGGGGGAGGAATGAGCAGTTCTTC; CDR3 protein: CAISKGTGGRNEQFF
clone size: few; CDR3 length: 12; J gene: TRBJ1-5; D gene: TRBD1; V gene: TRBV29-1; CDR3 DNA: TGCAGCGTTGGACAGGGAGGTCAGCCCCAGCATTTT; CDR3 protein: CSVGQGGQPQHF
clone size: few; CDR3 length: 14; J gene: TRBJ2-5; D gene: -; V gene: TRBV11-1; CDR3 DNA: TGTGCCAGCAGCTCGCCGGGAGAGGCGGAGACCCAGTACTTC; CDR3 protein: CASSSPGEAETQYF
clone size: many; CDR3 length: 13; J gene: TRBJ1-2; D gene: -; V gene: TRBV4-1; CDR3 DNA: TGCGCCAGCAGCATCGGGACTTTGGGTGGCTACACCTTC; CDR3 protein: CASSIGTLGGYTF
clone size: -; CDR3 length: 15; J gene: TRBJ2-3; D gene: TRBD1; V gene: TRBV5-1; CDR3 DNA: TGCGCCAACAGCCTACAGGGGGCTAGCACAGATACGCAGTATTTT; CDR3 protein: CANSLQGASTDTQYF
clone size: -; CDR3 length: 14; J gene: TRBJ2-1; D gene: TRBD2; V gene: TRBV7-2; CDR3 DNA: TGTGCCAGCAGCGCCGGACTAGCGGGGACCGCCGGGGTCTTC; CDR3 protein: CASSAGLAGTAGVF
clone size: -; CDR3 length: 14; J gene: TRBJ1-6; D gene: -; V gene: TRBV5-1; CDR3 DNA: TGCGCCAGCAGCGAACAGGGTGATAATTCACCCCTCCACTTT; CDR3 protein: CASSEQGDNSPLHF
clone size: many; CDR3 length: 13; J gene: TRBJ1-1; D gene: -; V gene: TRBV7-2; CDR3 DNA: TGTGCCAGCAGTTTAGGGGGGATCACTGAAGCTTTCTTT; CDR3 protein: CASSLGGITEAFF
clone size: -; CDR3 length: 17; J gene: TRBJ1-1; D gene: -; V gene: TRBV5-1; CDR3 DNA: TGCGCCAGCAGCTTGCAGGGTCCCCCCTCGATGAACACTGAAGCTTTCTTT; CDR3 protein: CASSLQGPPSMNTEAFF
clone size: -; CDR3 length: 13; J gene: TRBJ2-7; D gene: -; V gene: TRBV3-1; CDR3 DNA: TGTGCCAGCAGCCAAGGGACAGCCTACGAGCAGTACTTC; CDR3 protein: CASSQGTAYEQYF
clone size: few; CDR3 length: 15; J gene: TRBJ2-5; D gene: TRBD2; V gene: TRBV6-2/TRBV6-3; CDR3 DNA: TGTGCCAGCAGTACTGAGCGGGGCTGGGGAAATGAGCAGTACTTC; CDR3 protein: CASSTERGWGNEQYF
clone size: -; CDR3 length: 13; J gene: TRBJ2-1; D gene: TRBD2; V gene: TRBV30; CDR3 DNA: TGTGCCTGGGACCGGACTAGCGTGCGGGAGCAGTTCTTC; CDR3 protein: CAWDRTSVREQFF
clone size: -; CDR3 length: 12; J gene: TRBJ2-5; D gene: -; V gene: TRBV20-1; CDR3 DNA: TGCAGTGCTAGGACCCCGGGGGAGACCCAGTACTTC; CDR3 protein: CSARTPGETQYF
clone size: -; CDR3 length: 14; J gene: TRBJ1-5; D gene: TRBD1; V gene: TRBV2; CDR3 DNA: TGTGCCAGCACCCTGGACAGGGGCAATCAGCCCCAGCATTTT; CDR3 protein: CASTLDRGNQPQHF
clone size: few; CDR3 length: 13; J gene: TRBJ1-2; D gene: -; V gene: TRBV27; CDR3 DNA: TGTGCCAGCACGCAGGGACCTAACTATGGCTACACCTTC; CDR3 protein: CASTQGPNYGYTF
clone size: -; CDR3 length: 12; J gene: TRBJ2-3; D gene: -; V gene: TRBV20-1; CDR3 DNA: TGCAGTGCTAGAGATGGGGCGGATACGCAGTATTTT; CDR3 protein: CSARDGADTQYF
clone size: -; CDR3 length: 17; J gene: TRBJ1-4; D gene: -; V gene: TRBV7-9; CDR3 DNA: TGTGCCAGCAGCTTTCCGGGACGGATCTTCACTAATGAAAAACTGTTTTTT; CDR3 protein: CASSFPGRIFTNEKLFF
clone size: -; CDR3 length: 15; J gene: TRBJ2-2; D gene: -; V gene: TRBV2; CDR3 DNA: TGTGCCAGCAGTGAATTGGGACGGAACACCGGGGAGCTGTTTTTT; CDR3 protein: CASSELGRNTGELFF
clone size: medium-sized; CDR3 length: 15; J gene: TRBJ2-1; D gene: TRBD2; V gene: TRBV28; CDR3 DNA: TGTGCCAGCAGTTTACTGGGGGGGGAGTACAATGAGCAGTTCTTC; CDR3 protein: CASSLLGGEYNEQFF
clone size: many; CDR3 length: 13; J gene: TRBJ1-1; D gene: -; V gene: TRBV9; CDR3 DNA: TGTGCCAGCAGCGTAGATCCGGGCCCCGAAGCTTTCTTT; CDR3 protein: CASSVDPGPEAFF
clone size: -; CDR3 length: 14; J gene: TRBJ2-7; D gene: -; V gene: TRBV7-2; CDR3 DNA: TGTGCCAGCAGCTTACAACGGTTCTCCTACGAGCAGTACTTC; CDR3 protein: CASSLQRFSYEQYF
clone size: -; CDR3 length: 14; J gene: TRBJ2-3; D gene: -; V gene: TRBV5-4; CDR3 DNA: TGTGCCAGCAGCTTCCAGGGTAGCACAGATACGCAGTATTTT; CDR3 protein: CASSFQGSTDTQYF
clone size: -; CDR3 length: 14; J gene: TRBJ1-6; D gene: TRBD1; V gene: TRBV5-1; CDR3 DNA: TGCGCCAGCAGCTTTGGGGACAGGGGTTCACCCCTCCACTTT; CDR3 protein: CASSFGDRGSPLHF
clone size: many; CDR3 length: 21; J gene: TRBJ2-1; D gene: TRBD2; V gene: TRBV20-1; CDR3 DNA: TGCAGTGCTAGGCGTGTAGCTACTGGACTAGCGTCACGGGAGGTCAACAATGAGCAGTTCTTC; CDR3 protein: CSARRVATGLASREVNNEQFF
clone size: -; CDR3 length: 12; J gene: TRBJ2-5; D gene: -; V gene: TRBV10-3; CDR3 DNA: TGTGCCATCAGTGAGCCCCGGGAGACCCAGTACTTC; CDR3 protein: CAISEPRETQYF
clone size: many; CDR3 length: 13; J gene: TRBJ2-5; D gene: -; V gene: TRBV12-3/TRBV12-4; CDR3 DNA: TGTGCCAGCAGAGCCGGGAACTTGGAGACCCAGTACTTC; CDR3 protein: CASRAGNLETQYF
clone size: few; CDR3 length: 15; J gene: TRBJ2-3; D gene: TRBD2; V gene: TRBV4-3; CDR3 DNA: TGCGCCAGCAGCCAAACTAGCGGGAGGGGTGATACGCAGTATTTT; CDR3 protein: CASSQTSGRGDTQYF
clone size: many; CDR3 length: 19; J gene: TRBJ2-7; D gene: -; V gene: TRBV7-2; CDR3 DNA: TGTGCCAGCAGCTTGAGGGAACCCGGACGGGCGGCGATTGGGTACGAGCAGTACTTC; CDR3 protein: CASSLREPGRAAIGYEQYF
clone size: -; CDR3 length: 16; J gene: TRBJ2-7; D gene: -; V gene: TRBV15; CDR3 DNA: TGTGCCACCAGCAGAGGCACCATAGCGGAGACCTACGAGCAGTACTTC; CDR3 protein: CATSRGTIAETYEQYF
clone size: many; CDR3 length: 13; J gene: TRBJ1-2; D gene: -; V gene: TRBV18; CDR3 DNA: TGTGCCAGCTCACCACCCGGCAGCTATGGCTACACCTTC; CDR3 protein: CASSPPGSYGYTF
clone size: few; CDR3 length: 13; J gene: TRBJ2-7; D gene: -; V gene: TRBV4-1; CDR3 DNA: TGCGCCAGCAGCCAAGTCGTACTGAATGAGCAGTACTTC; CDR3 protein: CASSQVVLNEQYF
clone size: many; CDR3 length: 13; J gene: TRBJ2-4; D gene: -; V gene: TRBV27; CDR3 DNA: TGTGCCAGCAGCTTAAGCCGGGGAGAGTATCAGTACTTC; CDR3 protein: CASSLSRGEYQYF
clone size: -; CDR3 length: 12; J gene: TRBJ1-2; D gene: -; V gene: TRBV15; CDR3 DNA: TGTGCCACCAGCACCGATCACTATGGCTACACCTTC; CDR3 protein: CATSTDHYGYTF
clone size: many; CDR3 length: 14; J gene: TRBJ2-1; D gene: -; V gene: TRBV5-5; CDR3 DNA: TGTGCCAGCAGCTTGGTTCCGGGAAACAGTGAGCAGTTCTTC; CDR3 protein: CASSLVPGNSEQFF
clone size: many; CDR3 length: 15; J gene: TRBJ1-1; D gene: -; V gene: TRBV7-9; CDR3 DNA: TGTGCCAGCAGCTCCCGGGACAACCTGAACACTGAAGCTTTCTTT; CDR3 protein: CASSSRDNLNTEAFF
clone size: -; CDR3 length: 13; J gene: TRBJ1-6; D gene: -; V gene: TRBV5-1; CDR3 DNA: TGCGCCAGCAGCTTCGCGGTAAATTCACCCCTCCACTTT; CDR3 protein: CASSFAVNSPLHF
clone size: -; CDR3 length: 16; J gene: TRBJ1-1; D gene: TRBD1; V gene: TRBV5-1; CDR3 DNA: TGCGCCAGCAGCTCAAGACAGGGGGCGGGGAACACTGAAGCTTTCTTT; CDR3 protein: CASSSRQGAGNTEAFF
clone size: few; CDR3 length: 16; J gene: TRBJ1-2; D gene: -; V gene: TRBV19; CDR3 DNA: TGTGCCAGTAGTATCCTTGAGGTGGGACCTAAAGGCAGTTACACCTTC; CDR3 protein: CASSILEVGPKGSYTF
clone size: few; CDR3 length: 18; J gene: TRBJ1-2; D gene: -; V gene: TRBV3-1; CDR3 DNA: TGTGCCAGCAGCCAAGGAAGGGCCTCAAATTACCTCCGATATGGCTACACCTTC; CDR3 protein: CASSQGRASNYLRYGYTF
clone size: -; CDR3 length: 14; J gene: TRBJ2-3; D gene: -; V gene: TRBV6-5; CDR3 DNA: TGTGCCAGCAACAATGGGGGGCCGGAAGATACGCAGTATTTT; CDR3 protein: CASNNGGPEDTQYF
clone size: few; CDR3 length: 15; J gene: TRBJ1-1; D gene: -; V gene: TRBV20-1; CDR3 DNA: TGCAGTGCCAGAGAGCGCGGGGGGCTGAACACTGAAGCTTTCTTT; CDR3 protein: CSARERGGLNTEAFF
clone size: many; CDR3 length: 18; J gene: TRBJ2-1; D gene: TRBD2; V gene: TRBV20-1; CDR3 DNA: TGCAGTGCCCGACTAGCGGGGGGGCTTCCGGGCTCCTACAATGAGCAGTTCTTC; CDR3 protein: CSARLAGGLPGSYNEQFF
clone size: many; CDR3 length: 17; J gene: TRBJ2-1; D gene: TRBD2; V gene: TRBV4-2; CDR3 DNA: TGTGCCAGCAGCCAAGATTGGCTAGCGGGAGTAGGCAATGAGCAGTTCTTC; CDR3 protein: CASSQDWLAGVGNEQFF
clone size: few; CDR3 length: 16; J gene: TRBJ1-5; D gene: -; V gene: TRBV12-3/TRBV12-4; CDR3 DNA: TGTGCCAGCAGTTTCGACTCCGGCGGGAATCATCAGCCCCAGCATTTT; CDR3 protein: CASSFDSGGNHQPQHF